The 31 T cell receptor beta chains given below trace back to one sample, sequenced in a study of molecular identifiers for immune sequencing clone quantification. TCRdb fed the PCR reads into MiXCR, producing one record per CDR3 protein. The table shows about 36,000 distinct CDR3 sequences, with around 18% occurring only once. The material sequenced was naive CD8+ T cells from blood, with Jurkat cell RNA spiked in. Subset defined: FACS-sorted CD8+CD4-CCR7+CD45RA+ naive T cells. Receptor source: a human donor in good health. Some libraries in this study had Jurkat cell RNA spiked in.

This clonotype was counted a few times. J is TRBJ2-5 and V is TRBV18; the D gene is possibly TRBD1 (7 bases). V lost 2 bases and J 1 base, leaving 14 bases between the germline ends. Germline V gene data show CDR1 as KGHSH and CDR2 as LQKENI. This CDR3 spans 16 amino acids. CDR3 loop: CASSPDRGTAQETQYF. CDR3 in DNA: TGTGCCAGCTCACCAGACCGCGGGACAGCCCAAGAGACCCAGTACTTC.

This chain connects TRBV20-1 to TRBJ2-7, with D unresolved. In germline, CDR1 is DFQATT, CDR2 SNEGSKA (reference sequence). Trimming cost V 3 bases and J 2 bases, with 17 bases left between them. This CDR3 contains 15 residues. The CDR3 DNA reads as TGCAGTGCTAGGTTCGATCGGGTGGCCCCCTACGAGCAGTACTTC. This sequence encodes CSARFDRVAPYEQYF.

As to this clonotype: A much larger clone differs from this one at a single base, so this may be a read error. The chain combines TRBV10-3 with TRBJ2-7; TRBD1 matches at 9 bases. In germline, CDR1 is ENHRY, CDR2 SYGVKD. The CDR3 consists of 15 residues. Written as DNA, the CDR3 is TGTGCCATCAGAAGGGACAGGGACAGGTCCTACGAGCAGAACTTC. It specifies CAIRRDRDRSYEQNF.

This chain connects TRBV7-6 to TRBJ2-2; 7 bases line up with TRBD1. Germline V lookup: CDR1 SGHVS, CDR2 FNYEAQ. The CDR3 is 15 residues long. Trimming removed 1 base from V and 6 bases from J; junction bases left unmatched: 5. The CDR3 loop reads CASSLDWQGAGELFF. In DNA form, the CDR3 reads TGTGCCAGCAGCTTAGATTGGCAGGGGGCCGGGGAGCTGTTTTTT.

V usage is TRBV6-5 and J usage is TRBJ2-5; 7 positions match TRBD2. The CDR3 loop spans 14 amino acids. J lost 0 bases, V lost 4 bases, and 2 bases had no gene match. CDR1 and CDR2 from the germline V gene are MNHEY and SVGAGI. CDR3 residues: CASSSGGYQETQYF. CDR3 in DNA: TGTGCCAGCAGTTCCGGGGGGTACCAAGAGACCCAGTACTTC.

Worth noting for this clonotype: A much larger clone sits a single nucleotide away, making a read error possible. The chain links TRBV20-1 to TRBJ2-2; possible D gene TRBD2, 5 bases. Germline V lookup: CDR1 DFQATT, CDR2 SNEGSKA (reference sequence). Trimming shortened V by 5 bases and J by 9 bases, and 16 bases separated the two germline ends. The CDR3 covers 13 residues. The CDR3 coding sequence is TGCAGTGCTGCGTACCCCCGGGAAAGGGAGCTGTTTTTT. This translates into CSAAYPRERELFF.

A note on this clonotype: This clone may be a read error of a much larger clone one base away. It is likely a read error, because the conserved phenylalanine at the end of the CDR3 is missing. The gene calls are TRBV15 and TRBJ1-2, with D possibly matching TRBD1 (5 bases). Per the germline V gene, CDR1 is LNHNV and CDR2 is YYDKDF (reference sequence). The CDR3 covers 17 residues. Trimming removed 3 bases from V and 3 bases from J, with 20 bases in between. DNA of the CDR3: TGTGCCACCAGCAGGCCTATGGCGGGACTTACTCACTATGGCTACACCTAC. This gives the protein CATSRPMAGLTHYGYTY.

This clonotype was picked up many times. The chain is built from TRBV4-3 and TRBJ2-3, with D unresolved. V gave up 0 bases and J gave up 0 bases, with 13 bases separating them. Germline CDR1 reads LGHNA; CDR2 reads YSLEER. This CDR3 has 17 residues. DNA of the CDR3: TGCGCCAGCAGCCAAGAATTCCATTCTTCTAGCACAGATACGCAGTATTTT. Translated: CASSQEFHSSSTDTQYF.

This clonotype was recorded many times. This chain uses TRBV28 with TRBJ2-1, with 12 positions matching TRBD2. This CDR3 spans 17 amino acids. J lost 2 bases, V lost 2 bases, and 4 bases had no gene match. Germline V gives CDR1 MDHEN, CDR2 SYDVKM. CDR3 loop: CASSLILAGGPYNEQFF. CDR3 nucleotides: TGTGCCAGCAGTTTAATCCTAGCGGGAGGGCCCTACAATGAGCAGTTCTTC.

V usage is TRBV24-1 and J usage is TRBJ2-1; D remains ambiguous. The CDR3 has 11 residues. Trimming took off 2 bases at V and 5 bases at J, with 0 bases between the two ends. Germline values: CDR1 KGHDR, CDR2 SFDVKD. Here the CDR3 reads CATSDYNEQFF. Here the CDR3 DNA reads TGTGCCACCAGTGATTACAATGAGCAGTTCTTC.

This clonotype was observed many times. The J gene is TRBJ1-2, the V gene TRBV10-3; 7 nucleotides line up with TRBD1. V gave up 10 bases and J gave up 0 bases; unmatched junction bases: 11. Per germline, CDR1 ENHRY and CDR2 SYGVKD. This CDR3 has 15 residues. CDR3 in DNA: TGTGCCACCCGTAACCGAGGACAGGCTAACTATGGCTACACCTTC. This translates into CATRNRGQANYGYTF.

This clonotype was seen repeatedly, ten times or more. The V gene is TRBV15, the J gene TRBJ2-7; tentative D call: TRBD1 (5 bases). The germline gives CDR1 LNHNV, CDR2 YYDKDF (reference sequence). Trimming took off 0 bases at V and 6 bases at J, with 12 bases between the two ends. The length of the CDR3 is 14 residues. The chain's CDR3 is CATSRDPAGLEQYF. The CDR3 region has the DNA TGTGCCACCAGCAGAGATCCCGCAGGGCTCGAGCAGTACTTC. The variable domain in full, with the rest retrieved from reference TRBV15 and TRBJ2-7, is DAMVIQNPRYQVTQFGKPVTLSCSQTLNHNVMYWYQQKSSQAPKLLFHYYDKDFNNEADTPDNFQSRRPNTSFCFLDIRSPGLGDTAMYLCATSRDPAGLEQYFGPGTRLTVT.

In regard to this clonotype: The conserved closing phenylalanine or tryptophan is absent in this CDR3, likely reflecting a read error. The rearrangement uses TRBV9 and TRBJ2-1; 8 positions match TRBD2. Germline values: CDR1 SGDLS, CDR2 YYNGEE. The V and J ends lost 9 bases and 6 bases, in that order; junction bases with no gene match: 14. The CDR3 loop spans 15 amino acids. The CDR3 loop reads CANGVERETVNEQFL. The CDR3, as DNA: TGTGCCAACGGCGTAGAGCGGGAGACGGTCAATGAGCAGTTCCTC.

Ten or more counts support this clonotype. The chain links TRBV7-9 to TRBJ1-1; no clear D. The CDR3 is 15 residues long. V gave up 1 base and J gave up 5 bases, with 14 bases separating them. From germline, CDR1 is SEHNR and CDR2 FQNEAQ (reference sequence). The CDR3 loop is CASSLVGRTWTEAFF. The CDR3 DNA is TGTGCCAGCAGCTTAGTAGGCAGGACTTGGACTGAAGCTTTCTTT.

The V and J genes are TRBV12-3 or TRBV12-4 and TRBJ2-7, with 9 bases fitting TRBD1. V was clipped by 5 bases and J by 1 base; unmatched bases: 9. This CDR3 has 16 amino acids. The CDR3, as DNA: TGTGCCAGCAGTATCCTCGGGACAGGGCTTTCCTACGAGCAGTACTTC. Encoded protein: CASSILGTGLSYEQYF.

This clonotype was seen repeatedly, ten times or more. V is TRBV20-1 and J is TRBJ2-1, with D unresolved. Per germline, CDR1 DFQATT and CDR2 SNEGSKA (reference sequence). CDR3 size: 14 residues. Trimming took off 3 bases at V and 0 bases at J, with 9 bases between the two ends. The CDR3 is CSASIPSSYNEQFF. CDR3 sequence (DNA): TGCAGTGCTAGTATCCCGAGCTCCTACAATGAGCAGTTCTTC.

Remarks on this clonotype: This may be a read error: a much more frequent sequence differs by one nucleotide. The J gene is TRBJ2-3, the V gene TRBV28, with 7 bases identical to TRBD2. CDR1 MDHEN and CDR2 SYDVKM come from the germline V gene. The CDR3 is 15 amino acids. DNA of the CDR3: TGTGCCAGCATCCTAGCGGAGGGGAGCACAGATGCGCAGTATTTT. Translating it yields CASILAEGSTDAQYF. Filled out from reference TRBV28 and TRBJ2-3, the complete variable domain reads DVKVTQSSRYLVKRTGEKVFLECVQDMDHENMFWYRQDPGLGLRLIYFSYDVKMKEKGDIPEGYSVSREKKERFSLILESASTNQTSMYLCASILAEGSTDAQYFGPGTRLTVL.

Many counts were recorded for this clonotype. The V call is TRBV19, the J call TRBJ2-7; 10 bases fit TRBD2. J was trimmed by 5 bases and V by 3 bases; bases with no gene match: 7. The CDR3 runs 15 residues. Germline-derived CDR1 and CDR2 are LNHDA and SQIVND (reference sequence). The CDR3 region is CASSILAGAGNEQYF. CDR3 coding DNA: TGTGCCAGTAGTATCCTAGCGGGAGCAGGCAACGAGCAGTACTTC. Complete variable domain (other parts from reference TRBV19 and TRBJ2-7): DGGITQSPKYLFRKEGQNVTLSCEQNLNHDAMYWYRQDPGQGLRLIYYSQIVNDFQKGDIAEGYSVSREKKESFPLTVTSAQKNPTAFYLCASSILAGAGNEQYFGPGTRLTVT.

This clonotype was seen ten or more times. The chain uses TRBV10-3 and TRBJ2-7; 8 bases align to TRBD1. Per germline, CDR1 ENHRY and CDR2 SYGVKD. The trim removed 6 bases at V and 3 bases at J, leaving 10 bases unmatched. CDR3 length equals 15 residues. The chain's CDR3 is CAIRSGGAGVYEQYF. As DNA, the CDR3 is TGTGCCATCAGGTCAGGGGGCGCGGGTGTCTACGAGCAGTACTTC.

At least ten counts were recorded for this clonotype. The V call is TRBV28, the J call TRBJ2-1; D uncertain. CDR3 length equals 14 residues. Germline-derived CDR1 and CDR2 are MDHEN and SYDVKM. V dropped 10 bases and J dropped 0 bases, with 13 bases sitting between them. CDR3 DNA sequence: TGTGCCACCGTCGCCGGTCGCTCCTACAATGAGCAGTTCTTC. Protein product: CATVAGRSYNEQFF.

This chain connects TRBV12-3 or TRBV12-4 to TRBJ2-3, with D perhaps matching TRBD1 or TRBD2 (5 bases each). The V and J ends lost 5 bases and 0 bases respectively, with 9 bases between them. This CDR3 has 14 residues. The CDR3 DNA is TGTGCCAGCAGTGACGGGGCTAGCACAGATACGCAGTATTTT. Translating it yields CASSDGASTDTQYF.

In its sample, this clonotype was seen many times. The chain has TRBV4-3 and TRBJ2-3, with D unresolved. V gave up 0 bases and J gave up 6 bases, with 13 bases separating them. The CDR3 totals 15 residues. From germline, CDR1 is LGHNA and CDR2 YSLEER. DNA of the CDR3: TGCGCCAGCAGCCAAGAAAGAAGTTCCCCTGATACGCAGTATTTT. Protein sequence: CASSQERSSPDTQYF.

The chain uses TRBV6-5 and TRBJ2-1; D possibly corresponds to TRBD2 (7 bases). CDR1 is MNHEY and CDR2 is SVGAGI in the germline V gene. The CDR3 runs to 17 residues. Deletions cut 2 bases from V and 5 bases from J, with 19 bases between. DNA for the CDR3: TGTGCCAGCAGTTACACCCAATGGGGGGGCTTAGACAATGAGCAGTTCTTC. It is translated as CASSYTQWGGLDNEQFF.

This chain connects TRBV5-4 to TRBJ2-3; D might be TRBD1 (5 bases). Trimming took off 2 bases at V and 4 bases at J, with 17 bases between the two ends. The CDR3 is 16 residues long. Germline-derived CDR1 and CDR2 are SGHNT and YYREEE (reference sequence). CDR3 amino acids: CASSLLLWQGSDTQYF. The DNA for the CDR3 is TGTGCCAGCAGCTTACTTTTGTGGCAGGGCTCAGATACGCAGTATTTT.

This chain connects TRBV7-2 to TRBJ1-2; D may be TRBD1 (5 bases). This CDR3 comprises 14 residues. From germline, CDR1 is SGHTA and CDR2 FQGNSA. Trimming stripped 1 base from V and 8 bases from J, with 14 bases between. The CDR3: CASSLEQGLGGYTF. DNA of the CDR3: TGTGCCAGCAGCTTAGAGCAGGGCCTGGGGGGCTACACCTTC.

This clonotype was counted many times. J is TRBJ2-1 and V is TRBV9; 9 bases match TRBD2. The length of the CDR3 is 14 residues. The trim removed 2 bases at V and 9 bases at J, leaving 6 bases unmatched. Germline V gene data show CDR1 as SGDLS and CDR2 as YYNGEE. CDR3 amino acids: CASSVYSGRGEQFF. The CDR3 DNA sequence: TGTGCCAGCAGCGTGTATAGCGGGAGAGGTGAGCAGTTCTTC.

In the case of this clonotype: Possible read error: a much larger clone is one base away. The genes are TRBV13 and TRBJ2-4, with D possibly matching TRBD2 (5 bases). Trimming took off 0 bases at V and 1 base at J, with 13 bases between the two ends. The CDR3 is 17 amino acids. Germline lookup yields CDR1 PRHDT and CDR2 FYEKMQ (reference sequence). CDR3 DNA sequence: TGTGCCAGCAGCTTAGGTCCCTCGGGATATGCCAAAAACATTCAGTACTTC. Its protein is CASSLGPSGYAKNIQYF.

V is TRBV4-3 and J is TRBJ1-3; D unclear. Looked up from germline, CDR1 is LGHNA and CDR2 is YSLEER. The germline V and J ends were trimmed by 0 bases and 1 base, with 13 bases remaining between them. This CDR3 has 17 residues. CDR3 nucleotides: TGCGCCAGCAGCCAAGACTGGCAGCCGGAATCTGGAAACACCATATATTTT. Its protein product is CASSQDWQPESGNTIYF.

At least ten counts were recorded for this clonotype. The rearrangement uses TRBV20-1 and TRBJ2-1; 14 nucleotides match TRBD2. The CDR3 contains 14 residues. After removal of 6 bases from V and 9 bases from J, the junction contained 7 bases not matched to a gene. The germline V gene encodes CDR1 DFQATT and CDR2 SNEGSKA (reference sequence). The DNA for the CDR3 is TGCAGTGCGCCGGGACTAGCGGGAGTTCTTGAGCAGTTCTTC. Its translation: CSAPGLAGVLEQFF.

This clonotype was counted many times. V usage is TRBV13 and J usage is TRBJ2-5; TRBD2 aligns across 9 bases. The V and J ends lost 5 bases and 2 bases, in that order; junction bases with no gene match: 12. Germline loops: CDR1 PRHDT, CDR2 FYEKMQ (reference sequence). This CDR3 region has 17 residues. CDR3 sequence: CASSLWSGRTPQETQYF. The DNA of the CDR3 is TGTGCCAGCAGCCTTTGGAGCGGGAGGACCCCGCAAGAGACCCAGTACTTC.

V is TRBV4-1 and J is TRBJ1-1; no clear D gene. Between the trimmed V and J ends, which lost 4 bases and 5 bases, there was a span of 11 bases. Germline V gene sequence: CDR1 MGHRA, CDR2 YSYEKL. CDR3 length: 13 amino acids. CDR3 loop: CASSPKWPTEAFF. Written as DNA, the CDR3 is TGCGCCAGCAGCCCCAAATGGCCAACTGAAGCTTTCTTT.